The rows below give T cell receptor beta chains drawn from one sample of a study of cytomegalovirus exposure and HLA in healthy donors. TCRdb keeps only in-frame clones here, not all; method: immunoSEQ multiplex PCR. The sample carries approximately 200,000 clones, around 76% recorded once. The specimen was PBMCs. The receptors were sampled from a man aged 25 to 40 in good health and CMV-seronegative. CDR3s include the opening cysteine and the closing phenylalanine or tryptophan.

TRBV5-1,CASSLQDSIDEQYF
TRBV29-1,CSGGGGPRNTEAFF
TRBV2,CASSDYSSGGRTNYNEQFF
TRBV29-1,CSVGRPSSYNEQFF
TRBV2,CASSEEFEKLFF
TRBV25-1,CASSEGQPNTEAFF
TRBV5-1,CASSFGINEAFF
TRBV5-6,CASSNLLEQGSYTEAFF
TRBV28,CANRPGGEGTEAFF
TRBV4-2,CASSQELLSYEQFF
TRBV7-2,CASSGTGVQPQHF
TRBV20-1,CSAPRGRGFHF
TRBV7-3,CASRSGQGNTEAFF
TRBV19,CASSFSGGNTEAFF
TRBV7-9,CASTPGNTEAFF
TRBV27,CASSFEGARGYTF
TRBV19,CASSTGTGGQETQYF
TRBV21-1,CASSTRTGGPYEQYF
TRBV27,CASLEPVNTEAFF
TRBV7-2,CASSLRGRLEEQYF
TRBV5-1,CASRLQGGNTGELFF
TRBV7-6,CASSSILSSGQFF
TRBV21-1,CASSKLTGKRPQHF
TRBV25-1,CASSDRGGLGDTQYF
TRBV19,CASRIQTQGARTEAFF
TRBV7-9,CASSENRADTQYF
TRBV28,CASNRGSSYEQYF
TRBV5-4,CASSSGLAGGWETQYF
TRBV7-3,CASSPQTVTGELFF
TRBV19,CASSIVGQGTDQPQHF
TRBV5-8,CASSFSSGGSYEQYF
TRBV7-3,CASSLEGIGSDTQYF
TRBV5-4,CASSLAPGGIGTEAFF
TRBV7-3,CASSLREGTEAFF
TRBV5-1,CASRTSSGVRNEQFF
TRBV5-1,CASSLTLAGGPSNEQFF